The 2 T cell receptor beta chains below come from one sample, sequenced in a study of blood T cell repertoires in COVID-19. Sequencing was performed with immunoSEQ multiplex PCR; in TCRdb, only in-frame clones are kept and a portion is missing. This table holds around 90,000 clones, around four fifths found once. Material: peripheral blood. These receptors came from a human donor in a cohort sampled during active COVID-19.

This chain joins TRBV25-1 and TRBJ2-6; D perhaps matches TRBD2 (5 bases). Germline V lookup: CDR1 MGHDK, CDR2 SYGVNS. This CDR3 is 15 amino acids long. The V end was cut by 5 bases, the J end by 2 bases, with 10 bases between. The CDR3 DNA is TGTGCCAGCAGTACTAGGGTTGCTGGGGCCAACGTCCTGACTTTC. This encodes CASSTRVAGANVLTF.

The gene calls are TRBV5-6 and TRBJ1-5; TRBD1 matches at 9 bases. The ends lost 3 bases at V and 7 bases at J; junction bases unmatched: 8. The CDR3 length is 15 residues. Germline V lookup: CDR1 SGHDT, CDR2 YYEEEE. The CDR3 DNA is TGTGCCAGCAGCTCGACAGGGGGAAGATACCAGCCCCAGCATTTT. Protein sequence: CASSSTGGRYQPQHF.